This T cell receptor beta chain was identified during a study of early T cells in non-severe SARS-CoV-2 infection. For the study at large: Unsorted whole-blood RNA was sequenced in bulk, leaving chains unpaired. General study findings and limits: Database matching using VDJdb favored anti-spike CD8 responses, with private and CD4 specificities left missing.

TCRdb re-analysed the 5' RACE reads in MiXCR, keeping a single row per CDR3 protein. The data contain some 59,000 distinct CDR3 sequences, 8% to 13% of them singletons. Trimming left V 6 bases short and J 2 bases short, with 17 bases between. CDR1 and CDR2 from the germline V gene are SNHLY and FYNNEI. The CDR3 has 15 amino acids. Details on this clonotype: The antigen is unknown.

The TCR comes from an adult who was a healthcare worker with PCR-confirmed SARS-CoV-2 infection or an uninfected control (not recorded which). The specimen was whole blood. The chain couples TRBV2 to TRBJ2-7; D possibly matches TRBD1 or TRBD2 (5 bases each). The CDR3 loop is CASSPGTGPAYEQYF. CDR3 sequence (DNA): TGTGCCAGCAGCCCCGGGACGGGTCCTGCCTACGAGCAGTACTTC.